A selection of T cell receptor beta chains follows, all from one sample in a study of beta chain features in type 1 diabetes. Assay used: immunoSEQ multiplex PCR; TCRdb lists only in-frame clones, some missing. This table has 310,000 or so clones, 7.5% to 9% appearing once. The sample comprised central memory CD4+ T cells from blood. Receptors originate from a woman in her late teens or twenties in good health. Both conserved end residues are part of each CDR3. The D gene is left open where the match is weak. Rows give clone size only sometimes, using once, few, many, or a class for an expanded clone.

cdr3_nt cdr3_aa clone_size d_call v_call cdr3_length j_call
TGCGCCAGCAGCGGAGGCAGGGGAAGCACAGATACGCAGTATTTT CASSGGRGSTDTQYF NA NA TRBV5-1 15 TRBJ2-3
TGTGCCAGTAGTTGGGCTACCAATCAGCCCCAGCATTTT CASSWATNQPQHF many NA TRBV27 13 TRBJ1-5
TGTGCCAGCAGTTTCTTTGGACTAGCGGGGACCTACGAGCAGTACTTC CASSFFGLAGTYEQYF NA TRBD2 TRBV6-6 16 TRBJ2-7
TGCGCCAGCAGCTTGCAGGATTCCTCCTACAATGAGCAGTTCTTC CASSLQDSSYNEQFF NA NA TRBV5-1 15 TRBJ2-1
TGTGCCAGCTCACCACGTGCAGGGGCCTCCTACGAGCAGTACTTC CASSPRAGASYEQYF NA NA TRBV18 15 TRBJ2-7
TGTGCCAGCAGCTCAAGGGCAGGGCACAATGAGCAGTTCTTC CASSSRAGHNEQFF NA NA TRBV7-3 14 TRBJ2-1
TGTGCCAGCAGCACCGACAGGAACACTGAAGCTTTCTTT CASSTDRNTEAFF NA NA TRBV7-2 13 TRBJ1-1
TGTGCCAGCTCACCAACCGGGGATCGCGAGCAGTACTTC CASSPTGDREQYF NA NA TRBV18 13 TRBJ2-7
TGTGCCAGCAGCCCCTCAGGGCACACTGAAGCTTTCTTT CASSPSGHTEAFF NA NA TRBV6-1 13 TRBJ1-1
TGTGCCAGCAGCAAACCGGGACATGGCTACACCTTC CASSKPGHGYTF NA NA TRBV7-2 12 TRBJ1-2
TGTGCCAGCAGCTTAGGGACAACTTCGCACATCACTGAAGCTTTCTTT CASSLGTTSHITEAFF few NA TRBV11-2 16 TRBJ1-1
TGCGCCAGCAGCCGCGCTAGGGACTCTGGGGCCAACGTCCTGACTTTC CASSRARDSGANVLTF NA NA TRBV4-3 16 TRBJ2-6
TGTGCCAGCAGCTTAGCAGGGCTCGGCACTGAAGCTTTCTTT CASSLAGLGTEAFF few NA TRBV7-8 14 TRBJ1-1
TGCGCCAGCAGCGTTATCAGCCTGCGCGGGGAGCTGTTTTTT CASSVISLRGELFF many NA TRBV5-1 14 TRBJ2-2
TGTGCCAGCAGCTTTTCGGGACACTTCATGAACACTGAAGCTTTCTTT CASSFSGHFMNTEAFF NA NA TRBV5-6 16 TRBJ1-1
TGTGCCAGCAGCTTAGATGGGACAGGGCCTTGGAATGAGCAGTTCTTC CASSLDGTGPWNEQFF few TRBD1 TRBV7-3 16 TRBJ2-1
TGTGCCAGCAGCCAGGGACAGGGACCCCAAGAGACCCAGTACTTC CASSQGQGPQETQYF few TRBD1 TRBV7-2 15 TRBJ2-5
TGTGCCAGCGCTCTCAGACAGGTTGTGTGGGTAGCTTTCTTT CASALRQVVWVAFF NA NA TRBV28 14 TRBJ1-1
TGTGCCAGCAGTTCCGTCTCCTATGGCTACACCTTC CASSSVSYGYTF few NA TRBV28 12 TRBJ1-2
TGTGCCAGTAGTATAGGGACAGAGAACACTGAAGCTTTCTTT CASSIGTENTEAFF few NA TRBV19 14 TRBJ1-1
TGCAGCGGGAAGACTAGCGGTAACGAGCAGTACTTC CSGKTSGNEQYF NA TRBD2 TRBV29-1 12 TRBJ2-7
TGTGCCAGCTCACCGGGCAGCATTAATCAGCCCCAGCATTTT CASSPGSINQPQHF NA NA TRBV18 14 TRBJ1-5
TGCAGCGTAGCATATGGAGACAGGGGTGCCGGGGAGCTGTTTTTT CSVAYGDRGAGELFF many TRBD1 TRBV29-1 15 TRBJ2-2
TGTGCCACCAGCAGAGATCAGGGCAGCCCGACTAGCACAGATACGCAGTATTTT CATSRDQGSPTSTDTQYF NA NA TRBV15 18 TRBJ2-3
TGTGCCAGCAGTGGTTCCGGGACTAGCGGGAAACGGAAGTACTTC CASSGSGTSGKRKYF NA TRBD2 TRBV2 15 TRBJ2-7